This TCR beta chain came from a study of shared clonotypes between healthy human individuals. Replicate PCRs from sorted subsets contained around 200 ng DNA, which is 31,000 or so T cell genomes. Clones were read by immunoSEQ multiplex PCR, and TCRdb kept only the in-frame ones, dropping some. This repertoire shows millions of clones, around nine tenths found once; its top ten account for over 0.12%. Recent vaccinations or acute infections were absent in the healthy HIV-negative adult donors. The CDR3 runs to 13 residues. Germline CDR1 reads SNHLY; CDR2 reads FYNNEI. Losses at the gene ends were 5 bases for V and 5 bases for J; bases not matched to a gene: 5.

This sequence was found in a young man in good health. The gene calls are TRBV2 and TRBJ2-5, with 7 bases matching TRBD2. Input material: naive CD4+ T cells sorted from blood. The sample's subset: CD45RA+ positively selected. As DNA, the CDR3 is TGTGCCAGCAGTTCAATTAGCGGGGAGACCCAGTACTTC. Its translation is CASSSISGETQYF. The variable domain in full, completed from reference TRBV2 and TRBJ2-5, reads EPEVTQTPSHQVTQMGQEVILRCVPISNHLYFYWYRQILGQKVEFLVSFYNNEISEKSEIFDDQFSVERPDGSNFTLKIRSTKLEDSAMYFCASSSISGETQYFGPGTRLLVL.